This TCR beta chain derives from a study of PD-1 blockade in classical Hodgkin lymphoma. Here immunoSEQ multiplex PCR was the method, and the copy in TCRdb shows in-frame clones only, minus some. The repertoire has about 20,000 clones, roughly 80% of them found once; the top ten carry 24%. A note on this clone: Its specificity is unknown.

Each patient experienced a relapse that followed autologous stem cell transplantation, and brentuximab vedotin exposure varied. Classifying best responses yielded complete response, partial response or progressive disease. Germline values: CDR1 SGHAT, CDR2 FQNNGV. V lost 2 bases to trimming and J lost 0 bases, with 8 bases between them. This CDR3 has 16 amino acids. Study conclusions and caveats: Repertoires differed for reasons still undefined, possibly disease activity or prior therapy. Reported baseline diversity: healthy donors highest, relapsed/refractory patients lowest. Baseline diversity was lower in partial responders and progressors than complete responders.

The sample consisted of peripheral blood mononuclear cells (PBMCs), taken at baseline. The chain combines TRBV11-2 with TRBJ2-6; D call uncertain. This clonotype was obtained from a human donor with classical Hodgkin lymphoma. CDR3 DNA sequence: TGTGCCAGCAGCTTACGGGTCAGCTCTGGGGCCAACGTCCTGACTTTC. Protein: CASSLRVSSGANVLTF.